One sample yielded the 14 T cell receptor beta chains listed below, sequenced in a study of cytomegalovirus exposure and HLA in healthy donors. PCR involved 60 Vbeta and 13 Jbeta primers. Profiled with immunoSEQ multiplex PCR; TCRdb holds only in-frame clones, not every one. The sample has some 60,000 clones. Material: PBMCs. These receptor sequences come from a male donor in good health and CMV-seronegative.

The chain links TRBV18 to TRBJ1-1, with TRBD1 matching over 8 bases. V lost 3 bases to trimming and J lost 4 bases; unmatched junction nucleotides: 13. Germline loops: CDR1 KGHSH, CDR2 LQKENI. The CDR3 runs 17 residues. The CDR3 is CASSPSRTGRESTEAFF. CDR3 sequence (DNA): TGTGCCAGCTCACCCTCGAGGACAGGGAGAGAGAGCACTGAAGCTTTCTTT.

As concerns this clone: Different DNA sequences within this sample yield the same CDR3. The rearrangement uses TRBV7-3 and TRBJ2-1, with no clear D. This CDR3 contains 10 residues. Per the germline V gene, CDR1 is SGHTA and CDR2 is FQGTGA. This CDR3 is CASENNEQFF. In DNA form, the CDR3 reads TGTGCAAGCGAGAACAATGAGCAGTTCTTC. The complete variable domain, with remaining parts taken from reference TRBV7-3 and TRBJ2-1, reads GAGVSQTPSNKVTEKGKYVELRCDPISGHTALYWYRQSLGQGPEFLIYFQGTGAADDSGLPNDRFFAVRPEGSVSTLKIQRTERGDSAVYLCASENNEQFFGPGTRLTVL.

The chain couples TRBV5-6 to TRBJ2-1, with a tentative D call TRBD2 (6 bases). There are 15 residues in the CDR3. Per germline, CDR1 SGHDT and CDR2 YYEEEE. Trimming took 1 base from V and 0 from J, leaving 8 bases between them. The CDR3 region has the DNA TGTGCCAGCAGCTTGTACGGGAGCTCCTACAATGAGCAGTTCTTC. This translates into CASSLYGSSYNEQFF.

The chain has TRBV11-2 and TRBJ2-3, with 15 bases aligning to TRBD2. V lost 5 bases, J lost 5 bases, and 5 bases stayed unmatched. In germline, CDR1 is SGHAT, CDR2 FQNNGV. This CDR3 is 16 amino acids long. The DNA of the CDR3 is TGTGCCAGCAGCACCCGGACTAGCGGGAGGGTAGATACGCAGTATTTT. It translates to CASSTRTSGRVDTQYF.

This chain joins TRBV28 and TRBJ1-5; D might be TRBD1 (5 bases). Germline-derived CDR1 and CDR2 are MDHEN and SYDVKM. Trimming removed 6 bases at V and 5 bases at J, with 17 bases between. The CDR3 loop spans 15 amino acids. CDR3 nucleotide sequence: TGTGCCAGCAGCTCGGCGGGGGTGAAAGATCAGCCCCAGCATTTT. It yields the protein CASSSAGVKDQPQHF. The whole variable domain, remainder taken from reference TRBV28 and TRBJ1-5, is DVKVTQSSRYLVKRTGEKVFLECVQDMDHENMFWYRQDPGLGLRLIYFSYDVKMKEKGDIPEGYSVSREKKERFSLILESASTNQTSMYLCASSSAGVKDQPQHFGDGTRLSIL.

This chain links TRBV2 with TRBJ2-1; 8 bases line up with TRBD2. This CDR3 contains 16 residues. CDR1 is SNHLY, CDR2 FYNNEI, per germline. After removal of 3 bases from V and 4 bases from J, the junction contained 8 bases not matched to a gene. The CDR3 DNA is TGTGCCAGCAGTGAGGTTAGCGGGATTCCTTACAATGAGCAGTTCTTC. As protein: CASSEVSGIPYNEQFF. Variable domain in full (rest from reference TRBV2 and TRBJ2-1): EPEVTQTPSHQVTQMGQEVILRCVPISNHLYFYWYRQILGQKVEFLVSFYNNEISEKSEIFDDQFSVERPDGSNFTLKIRSTKLEDSAMYFCASSEVSGIPYNEQFFGPGTRLTVL.

The chain combines TRBV29-1 with TRBJ2-3; D remains ambiguous. V shed 3 bases and J shed 2 bases, with 9 bases lying between them. This CDR3 is 13 amino acids long. Germline assignment: CDR1 SQVTM and CDR2 ANQGSEA. Written as DNA, the CDR3 is TGCAGCGTTGAGGGCAGAGCCACAGATACGCAGTATTTT. It yields the protein CSVEGRATDTQYF.

The V gene is TRBV11-2, the J gene TRBJ1-2, with D maybe TRBD1 (5 bases). Per the germline V gene, CDR1 is SGHAT and CDR2 is FQNNGV. Trimming cost V 4 bases and J 8 bases, with 14 bases left between them. There are 13 residues in the CDR3. The CDR3: CASSSGAGLGYTF. The CDR3 DNA follows: TGTGCCAGCAGCTCCGGCGCAGGGTTGGGCTACACCTTC.

The chain has TRBV6-4 and TRBJ2-3, with TRBD2 matching 9 bases. V dropped 3 bases and J dropped 4; count of bases not matched to a gene: 2. This CDR3 is built from 14 residues. Germline-derived CDR1 and CDR2 are MRHNA and SNTAGT. CDR3 amino acids: CASSEGGGADTQYF. The CDR3, as DNA: TGTGCCAGCAGTGAAGGCGGGGGGGCAGATACGCAGTATTTT.

The rearrangement uses TRBV7-9 and TRBJ1-3; possible D gene TRBD1, 5 bases. Trimming took 1 base from V and 8 from J, leaving 15 bases between them. Germline lookup yields CDR1 SEHNR and CDR2 FQNEAQ (reference sequence). The CDR3 is 15 residues long. In nucleotides, the CDR3 is TGTGCCAGCAGCTTAGGGGGTCCGCGCAGGGACACCATATATTTT. This sequence encodes CASSLGGPRRDTIYF.

V usage is TRBV5-6 and J usage is TRBJ2-7; 13 bases are a match to TRBD2. The germline V gene encodes CDR1 SGHDT and CDR2 YYEEEE. This CDR3 comprises 17 residues. V dropped 4 bases and J dropped 7; count of bases not matched to a gene: 14. CDR3 DNA sequence: TGTGCCAGCAGCACGGGACTAGCGGGATTCGGTCGAGGGGAGCAGTACTTC. Its translation: CASSTGLAGFGRGEQYF.

This chain's CDR3 is CASSPGLADTDTQYF. The CDR3 DNA sequence: TGCGCCAGCAGCCCGGGACTAGCGGACACAGATACGCAGTATTTT. V usage is TRBV5-1 and J usage is TRBJ2-3; TRBD2 aligns across 11 bases. Germline V gene data show CDR1 as SGHRS and CDR2 as YFSETQ. With 4 bases clipped from V and 2 bases from J, the junction kept 3 bases outside the gene matches. CDR3 length: 15 residues.

This chain joins TRBV29-1 and TRBJ1-2; D perhaps matches TRBD1 (5 bases). The CDR3 runs to 11 residues. Germline assignment: CDR1 SQVTM and CDR2 ANQGSEA. Trimming took 6 bases from V and 8 from J, leaving 13 bases between them. CDR3 loop: CSVPVGGGYTF. The CDR3 nucleotides read TGCAGCGTCCCGGTGGGGGGAGGCTACACCTTC.

The chain has TRBV30 and TRBJ1-6; TRBD1 might be the D (6 bases). The CDR3 consists of 15 residues. Germline V lookup: CDR1 GTSNPN, CDR2 SVGIG (reference sequence). V was clipped by 0 bases and J by 10 bases, with 16 bases between them. The CDR3 region has the DNA TGTGCCTGGAGTGTTAGAGGCAGGGGTGACTCACCCCTCCACTTT. It codes for CAWSVRGRGDSPLHF. The full variable domain, its missing parts supplied by reference TRBV30 and TRBJ1-6, is SQTIHQWPATLVQPVGSPLSLECTVEGTSNPNLYWYRQAAGRGLQLLFYSVGIGQISSEVPQNLSASRPQDRQFILSSKKLLLSDSGFYLCAWSVRGRGDSPLHFGNGTRLTVT.